This T cell receptor beta chain was found in a study of blood T cell repertoires in COVID-19. About the study: The United States, Italy and Spain provided the acute and convalescent COVID-19 samples. T cells, B-cell-depleted T cells, or PBMCs provided the cDNA or gDNA that served as material.

V lost 3 bases and J lost 5; bases outside the gene matches: 8. Germline assignment: CDR1 MGHRA and CDR2 YSYEKL. The CDR3 loop spans 17 amino acids. Authors' processing steps: Estimated nucleated cell counts came from reference gene primer amplification. The data were produced by immunoSEQ multiplex PCR, yet TCRdb's version contains in-frame clones alone and is incomplete. V and J calls and clone size come straight from that table; D and trimming were deduced from the DNA. The sample records some 200,000 clones, around 90% being singletons. The TCR originated in a man aged 45-65 years with acute or convalescent COVID-19. Sequencing used peripheral blood. J is TRBJ2-5 and V is TRBV4-1; 14 bases are a match to TRBD2. The CDR3 bases are TGCGCCAGCAGCCACGCGGGACTAGCGGGGGTGGCCGAGACCCAGTACTTC. Amino acids: CASSHAGLAGVAETQYF.